This entry concerns a single T cell receptor (beta chain). It lacks a known antigen. No qualities accompany the bases; no much larger clone lies one base away. This specimen comes from a study of T cells in Graves' hyperthyroidism and ophthalmopathy (dated by TCRdb to the late 2010s). Regarding the research as a whole: Peripheral blood samples were taken at initial diagnosis, before any treatment was given. TCR V-J signatures able to tell the groups apart were searched for in a discovery cohort of 90 to 100 patients, of whom more than 40 had Graves' ophthalmopathy and 55 to 65 had stable Graves' hyperthyroidism. Whether ophthalmopathy could be predicted prospectively was tested in an independent validation cohort made up of under 20 hyperthyroidism patients plus 17 patients who later progressed to ophthalmopathy. The 75 to 100 discovery patients were randomly split 7:3 into training and test sets. In addition, the study compared T-cell repertoires in thyroid tissue and in blood from over 5 Graves' hyperthyroidism patients. After blood sampling, hyperthyroidism patients were treated with methimazole at a starting dose of 30 mg daily, and ophthalmopathy patients were treated with high-dose intravenous methylprednisolone. TCR Vbeta CDR3 sequencing of 135 peripheral blood samples (more than 40 ophthalmopathy, around 80 hyperthyroidism and roughly 17 progressor patients) is reported in the paper. The investigation overall reported the following: Sample size was not statistically predetermined, and blinding of investigators to group allocation was not performed. During validation, the model predicted progression to ophthalmopathy a median of around six months ahead of onset, with 60% to 71% sensitivity and 72% to 80% specificity. Ophthalmopathy was separated from stable hyperthyroidism by a 13 V-J signature model, with around 90% sensitivity and 81% to 82% specificity obtained in cross-validation and 80%/75% obtained in testing. Most expanded thyroid clonotypes (frequency above 0.001) were also detected in blood, a finding suggesting that blood repertoires may reflect thyroid immune responses.

Ophthalmopathy patients had moderately to severely active disease, Clinical Activity Score of at least 3, NOSPECS grade of at least 4, and duration under 3 months. The study excluded patients with uncontrolled infections, other autoimmune diseases, pregnancy or lactation. Diagnoses relied on clinical symptoms, serum thyroxine and TRAb, thyroid ultrasound and orbital computed tomography. Ficoll-Paque density gradient centrifugation was used to isolate PBMCs from around 10 ml of fresh peripheral blood. Trizol reagent was used to extract total RNA, and RNA quality was then checked on an Agilent 2100 Bioanalyzer. Its CDR3 holds 15 amino acids, cysteine through phenylalanine. Just the 45-base CDR3 DNA is kept, in frame starting at base 1. V is pruned by 5 bases and J by 5 bases, leaving 11 bases of the junction without a gene match. The germline V gene (reference sequence) sets CDR1 to DFQATT and CDR2 to SNEGSKA.

The TCR beta CDR3 regions were amplified from the RNA transcripts. The first round of RT-PCR for the TCR CDR3 was performed with the HTBI primer set and the Qiagen OneStep RT-PCR kit. A second multiplex PCR round built the libraries, followed by size selection and purification. Paired-end sequencing of the libraries was performed with 100 bp reads on an Illumina HiSeq2000. On the authors' methods: SOAPnuke was used to process the raw data, removing reads that contained adapters or uncalled bases, had a mean Phred below 15, or lacked an exact match to the constant primer or identifier. High-quality paired reads were merged with COPE v1.2.5, and unique nucleotide sequences were defined as clonotypes. MiTCR v1.1 was used to align clonotypes to the IMGT TRBV, TRBD and TRBJ reference segments. Only V-J combinations with frequency above 0.0001, covering approximately 99% of repertoires, were analysed. The TCS score was defined as the ratio of F50 (clonal expansion) to E x V (chaos), calculated using BLOSUM62-based TCRdist between CDR3 peptides within each V-J. Welch's t-statistics and random forest reduced 514 V-J features to 10 to 15, which were used in a naive Bayes classifier (R e1071). The public reads were quality trimmed at Q25 with fastp and then assembled into clones with MiXCR by TCRdb, keeping productive beta chains. Every CDR3 protein is listed once, alongside the most common genes and DNA of its rows. None of the V and J calls come from the authors' own analysis; TCRdb made them. For this sample there are roughly 640,000 distinct CDR3 sequences; approximately 16% appear just once. 2.5% to 4% of the sample goes to the ten largest clones.

Sequencing input: blood. The chain links TRBV20-1 with TRBJ2-2, and 7 junctional nucleotides match TRBD2. This TCR was sampled from a woman in her 40s with Graves' ophthalmopathy. CDR3 reads: CSAGRGSGRTGELFF. The sequenced DNA: TGCAGTGCTGGACGCGGGAGTGGAAGGACCGGGGAGCTGTTTTTT.